The 6 T cell receptor beta chains reported below all come from one sample, sequenced in a study of regulatory T cells in long-lasting Graves disease. Time point defined: persistent/refractory GD, antithyroid drugs over 5 years with positive TRAb. Construction of the TCR library relied on RNA isolated from PBMCs. iRepertoire HTBI primers and Arm-PCR of CDR3 regions built TCR beta libraries. TCRdb processed the multiplex PCR reads anew with MiXCR; each CDR3 protein has one entry. The data show hundreds of thousands of distinct CDR3 sequences, 25% to 30% seen once. The material was peripheral blood mononuclear cells (PBMCs), obtained when the disease was refractory, from a patient treated with antithyroid drugs. The source is a female donor with Graves disease.

Only a few counts were recorded for this clonotype. The rearrangement links TRBV24-1 to TRBJ2-1, with D perhaps matching TRBD2 (5 bases). This CDR3 has 16 residues. The germline V and J ends were trimmed by 4 bases and 0 bases, with 12 bases remaining between them. Per germline, CDR1 KGHDR and CDR2 SFDVKD. In nucleotides, the CDR3 is TGTGCCACCAGTGACCCCCGAAGCGGCTCCTACAATGAGCAGTTCTTC. The encoded protein is CATSDPRSGSYNEQFF.

This clonotype was counted ten times or more. The chain recombines TRBV7-2 with TRBJ1-1; a possible D gene is TRBD1 (6 bases). There are 14 residues in the CDR3. Germline CDR1 SGHTA, CDR2 FQGNSA. V was cut by 2 bases and J by 4 bases, with 11 bases left in between. The CDR3 bases are TGTGCCAGCAGCTTAAGTTCAGGGGTCACTGAAGCTTTCTTT. It specifies CASSLSSGVTEAFF.

This clonotype showed up just a few times. The chain joins TRBV6-5 to TRBJ2-7, with 9 nucleotides matching TRBD2. J gave up 7 bases and V 4 bases, and 11 bases lay outside the gene matches. Germline loops: CDR1 MNHEY, CDR2 SVGAGI. This CDR3 has 15 amino acids. The CDR3 sequence is CASSSHSGRGREQYF. The CDR3 DNA reads TGTGCCAGCAGTTCGCATAGCGGGAGAGGTCGAGAGCAGTACTTC.

The J gene is TRBJ2-2, the V gene TRBV18, with unresolved D. V dropped 1 base and J dropped 7 bases, with 10 bases sitting between them. Germline CDR1 and CDR2: KGHSH and LQKENI. This CDR3 is built from 14 residues. CDR3 bases: TGTGCCAGCTCACCACGAAGGGCTGGCGGGGAGCTGTTTTTT. Translated, it gives CASSPRRAGGELFF.

The genes are TRBV7-2 and TRBJ2-7; 8 bases fit TRBD2. The germline V gene has CDR1 SGHTA and CDR2 FQGNSA. The CDR3 has 20 amino acids. V was clipped by 3 bases and J by 2 bases; unmatched bases: 21. The CDR3 protein is CASSFHHAGQRRTSTYEQYF. The CDR3 DNA sequence: TGTGCCAGCAGCTTTCATCATGCGGGACAACGAAGGACTAGCACCTACGAGCAGTACTTC.

This chain joins TRBV20-1 and TRBJ2-2; D is unclear. The CDR3 has 15 amino acids. Looked up from germline, CDR1 is DFQATT and CDR2 is SNEGSKA (reference sequence). V gave up 0 bases and J gave up 0 bases, with 8 bases separating them. CDR3: CSARDHSTNTGELFF. Here the CDR3 DNA reads TGCAGTGCTAGAGATCACAGCACGAACACCGGGGAGCTGTTTTTT.